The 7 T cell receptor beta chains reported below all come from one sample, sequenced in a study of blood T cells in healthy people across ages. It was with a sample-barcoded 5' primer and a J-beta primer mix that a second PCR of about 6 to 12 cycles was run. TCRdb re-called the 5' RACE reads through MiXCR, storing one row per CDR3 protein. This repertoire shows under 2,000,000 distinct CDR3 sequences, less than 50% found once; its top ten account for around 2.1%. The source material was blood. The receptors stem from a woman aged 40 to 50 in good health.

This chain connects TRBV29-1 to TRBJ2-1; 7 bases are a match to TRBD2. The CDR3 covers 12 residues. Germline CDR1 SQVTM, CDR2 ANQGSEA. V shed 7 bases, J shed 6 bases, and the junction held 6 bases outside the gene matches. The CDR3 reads CSALARPNEQFF. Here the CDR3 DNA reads TGCAGCGCACTAGCGAGGCCCAATGAGCAGTTCTTC.

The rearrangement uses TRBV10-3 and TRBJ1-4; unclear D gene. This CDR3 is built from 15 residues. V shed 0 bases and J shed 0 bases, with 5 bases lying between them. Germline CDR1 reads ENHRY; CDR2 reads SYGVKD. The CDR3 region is CAISESGATNEKLFF. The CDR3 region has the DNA TGTGCCATCAGTGAGTCAGGAGCAACTAATGAAAAACTGTTTTTT.

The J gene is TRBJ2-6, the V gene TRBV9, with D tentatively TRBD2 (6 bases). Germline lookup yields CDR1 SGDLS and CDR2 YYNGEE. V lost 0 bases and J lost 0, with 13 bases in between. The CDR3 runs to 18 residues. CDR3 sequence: CASSVARDSYSGANVLTF. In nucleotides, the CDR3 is TGTGCCAGCAGCGTAGCAAGGGACTCCTACTCTGGGGCCAACGTCCTGACTTTC.

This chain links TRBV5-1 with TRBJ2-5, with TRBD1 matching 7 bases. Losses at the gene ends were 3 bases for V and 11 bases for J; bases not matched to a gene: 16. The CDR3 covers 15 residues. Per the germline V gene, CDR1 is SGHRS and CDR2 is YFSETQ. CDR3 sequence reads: CASSYTGQTYDEQYF. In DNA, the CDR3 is TGCGCCAGCAGCTATACGGGACAGACCTACGATGAGCAGTACTTC.

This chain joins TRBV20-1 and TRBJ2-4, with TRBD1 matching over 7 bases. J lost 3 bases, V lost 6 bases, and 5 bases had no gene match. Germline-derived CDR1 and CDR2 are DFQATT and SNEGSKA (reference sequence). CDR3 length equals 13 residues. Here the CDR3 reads CSAVGTDKNIQYF. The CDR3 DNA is TGCAGTGCGGTCGGGACAGACAAAAACATTCAGTACTTC.

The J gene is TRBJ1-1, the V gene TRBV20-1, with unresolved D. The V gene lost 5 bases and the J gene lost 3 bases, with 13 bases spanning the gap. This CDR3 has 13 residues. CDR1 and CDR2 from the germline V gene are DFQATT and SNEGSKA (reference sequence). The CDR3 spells CSAPTESYTEAFF. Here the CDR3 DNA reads TGCAGTGCTCCCACAGAGAGTTACACTGAAGCTTTCTTT.

CDR3 loop: CASSFFPGVDSYEQYF. CDR3 DNA sequence: TGTGCCAGCAGCTTTTTTCCCGGGGTTGATTCCTACGAGCAGTACTTC. The V call is TRBV7-2, the J call TRBJ2-7, with D maybe TRBD2 (5 bases). The V end was cut by 3 bases, the J end by 1 base, with 16 bases between. Germline V CDR1 and CDR2: SGHTA, FQGNSA. The CDR3 sequence is 16 residues long.